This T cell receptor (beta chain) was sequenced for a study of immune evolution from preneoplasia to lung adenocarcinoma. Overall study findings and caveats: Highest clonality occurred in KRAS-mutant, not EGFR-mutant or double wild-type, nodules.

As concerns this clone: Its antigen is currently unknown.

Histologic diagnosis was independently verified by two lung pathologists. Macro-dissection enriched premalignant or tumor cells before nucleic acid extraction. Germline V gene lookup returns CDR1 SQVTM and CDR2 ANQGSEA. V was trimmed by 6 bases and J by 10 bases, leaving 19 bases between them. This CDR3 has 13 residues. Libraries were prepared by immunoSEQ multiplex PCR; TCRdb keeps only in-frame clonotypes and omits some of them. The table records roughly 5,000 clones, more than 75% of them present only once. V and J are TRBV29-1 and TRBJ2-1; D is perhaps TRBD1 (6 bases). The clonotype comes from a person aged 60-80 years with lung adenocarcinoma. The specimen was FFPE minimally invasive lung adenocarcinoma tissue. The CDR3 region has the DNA TGCAGCGTACACAATCCCCAGGGGCAGGAGCAGTTCTTC. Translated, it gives CSVHNPQGQEQFF.